The rows below give T cell receptor beta chains drawn from one sample of a study of cytomegalovirus exposure and HLA in healthy donors. The table came from immunoSEQ multiplex PCR; TCRdb's copy has only in-frame clones and leaves some out. The sample contains 140,000 to 150,000 clones, about 80% of which appear only once. The sequencing sample was made of PBMCs. The origin of the receptors is a woman under 30 in good health and CMV-seropositive. Both conserved end residues are part of each CDR3. Each record gives: clone size, V gene, J gene, D gene, CDR3 DNA, CDR3 protein. D genes are given only for firm matches. Expanded clones get a size class; other rows say once, few or many, or leave the size out.

clone size: .
V gene: TRBV9
J gene: TRBJ1-6
D gene: .
CDR3 DNA: TGTGCCAGCAGCGTAGGGTCTCTACCACCCCTCCACTTT
CDR3 protein: CASSVGSLPPLHF

clone size: .
V gene: TRBV7-7
J gene: TRBJ2-7
D gene: .
CDR3 DNA: TGTGCCAGCAGCTTAGCGAGCGGACCCCCCTACGAGCAGTACTTC
CDR3 protein: CASSLASGPPYEQYF

clone size: .
V gene: TRBV5-1
J gene: TRBJ2-3
D gene: TRBD1
CDR3 DNA: TGCGCCAGCAGCCCGGGACAGGGGTTTACGCAGTATTTT
CDR3 protein: CASSPGQGFTQYF

clone size: .
V gene: TRBV19
J gene: TRBJ2-7
D gene: TRBD1
CDR3 DNA: TGTGCCAGTAGTACCCGGGACAGTCCTTACGAGCAGTACTTC
CDR3 protein: CASSTRDSPYEQYF

clone size: .
V gene: TRBV12-5
J gene: TRBJ2-7
D gene: TRBD1
CDR3 DNA: TGTGCTAGTGCCTTACCGGTTACAGGGGACGAGCAGTACTTC
CDR3 protein: CASALPVTGDEQYF

clone size: .
V gene: TRBV29-1
J gene: TRBJ2-7
D gene: TRBD1
CDR3 DNA: TGCAGCGTACAGGGGGGTGTCTACGAGCAGTACTTC
CDR3 protein: CSVQGGVYEQYF

clone size: .
V gene: TRBV9
J gene: TRBJ1-1
D gene: .
CDR3 DNA: TGTGCCAGCAGCGTAGCCCCGACGGGAGGGTCCATGAACACTGAAGCTTTCTTT
CDR3 protein: CASSVAPTGGSMNTEAFF

clone size: .
V gene: TRBV6-5
J gene: TRBJ2-2
D gene: TRBD1
CDR3 DNA: TGTGCCAGCAGGGACAGGGGGGCCACCGGGGAGCTGTTTTTT
CDR3 protein: CASRDRGATGELFF

clone size: .
V gene: TRBV5-1
J gene: TRBJ1-1
D gene: .
CDR3 DNA: TGCGCCAGCAGAAACCGGGTGGGGAACACTGAAGCTTTCTTT
CDR3 protein: CASRNRVGNTEAFF

clone size: .
V gene: TRBV6-7
J gene: TRBJ2-3
D gene: TRBD2
CDR3 DNA: TGTGCCAGCAGTCAACGGACTAGCGGGGATCACACAGATACGCAGTATTTT
CDR3 protein: CASSQRTSGDHTDTQYF

clone size: .
V gene: TRBV19
J gene: TRBJ1-6
D gene: .
CDR3 DNA: TGTGCCAGTAGTTCAGGGGCATCACCCCTCCACTTT
CDR3 protein: CASSSGASPLHF

clone size: few
V gene: TRBV28
J gene: TRBJ1-1
D gene: .
CDR3 DNA: TGTGCCAGCAGTTTAATACGGGTGAACACTGAAGCTTTCTTT
CDR3 protein: CASSLIRVNTEAFF

clone size: .
V gene: TRBV11-3
J gene: TRBJ1-5
D gene: .
CDR3 DNA: TGTGCCAGGTCGGGGGGAAGGGGCAATCAGCCCCAGCATTTT
CDR3 protein: CARSGGRGNQPQHF

clone size: once
V gene: TRBV5-4
J gene: TRBJ2-5
D gene: TRBD1
CDR3 DNA: TGTGCCAGCAGGAAGGGACAGGGGTACCAAGAGACCCAGTACTTC
CDR3 protein: CASRKGQGYQETQYF

clone size: .
V gene: TRBV27
J gene: TRBJ2-7
D gene: TRBD1
CDR3 DNA: TGTGCCAGCAGCCACCGACAGGGCATCTTCTACGAGCAGTACTTC
CDR3 protein: CASSHRQGIFYEQYF

clone size: .
V gene: TRBV19
J gene: TRBJ2-3
D gene: .
CDR3 DNA: TGTGCCAGTAGTGTCGCAGTAGATACGCAGTATTTT
CDR3 protein: CASSVAVDTQYF

clone size: .
V gene: TRBV6-5
J gene: TRBJ2-7
D gene: .
CDR3 DNA: TGTGCCAGCAGTGCTAGCGAGAGGAGCGTGCAGTACTTC
CDR3 protein: CASSASERSVQYF

clone size: few
V gene: TRBV11-2
J gene: TRBJ1-6
D gene: .
CDR3 DNA: TGTGCCAGCAGCTTAGTCGTCTCGGGTTCACCCCTCCACTTT
CDR3 protein: CASSLVVSGSPLHF

clone size: once
V gene: TRBV15
J gene: TRBJ2-7
D gene: .
CDR3 DNA: TGTGCCACCAGCAAAGACGGGGGCTACGAGCAGTACTTC
CDR3 protein: CATSKDGGYEQYF

clone size: .
V gene: TRBV7-2
J gene: TRBJ1-3
D gene: .
CDR3 DNA: TGTGCCAGCAGCTTAGTTGGGACACATTTCACTGGAAACACCATATATTTT
CDR3 protein: CASSLVGTHFTGNTIYF

clone size: .
V gene: TRBV6-5
J gene: TRBJ2-7
D gene: TRBD1
CDR3 DNA: TGTGCCAGCAGGGGGACAGGGAACTCCTACGAGCAGTACTTC
CDR3 protein: CASRGTGNSYEQYF

clone size: .
V gene: TRBV5-6
J gene: TRBJ1-2
D gene: .
CDR3 DNA: TGTGCCAGCAGCTTGGTCGGAGGGATAAACTATGGCTACACCTTC
CDR3 protein: CASSLVGGINYGYTF

clone size: .
V gene: TRBV7-6
J gene: TRBJ1-1
D gene: TRBD1
CDR3 DNA: TGTGCCAGCAACACCCAGGGGGCGAACACTGAAGCTTTCTTT
CDR3 protein: CASNTQGANTEAFF

clone size: .
V gene: TRBV5-1
J gene: TRBJ2-2
D gene: TRBD1
CDR3 DNA: TGCGCCAGCAGCTCGCTCGGGGCAGGGGGTCGAAACACCGGGGAGCTGTTTTTT
CDR3 protein: CASSSLGAGGRNTGELFF

clone size: .
V gene: TRBV5-4
J gene: TRBJ1-6
D gene: TRBD1
CDR3 DNA: TGTGCCAGCAGCCCACAATCCGGGACAGGGGATTCACCCCTCCACTTT
CDR3 protein: CASSPQSGTGDSPLHF

clone size: few
V gene: TRBV16
J gene: TRBJ1-1
D gene: .
CDR3 DNA: TGTGCCAGCAGCGCGGGCCCCGCGAACACTGAAGCTTTCTTT
CDR3 protein: CASSAGPANTEAFF

clone size: .
V gene: TRBV28
J gene: TRBJ2-7
D gene: TRBD1
CDR3 DNA: TGTGCCAGCAGTCACGGAGGCCAGGGGGAATCCTACGAGCAGTACTTC
CDR3 protein: CASSHGGQGESYEQYF

clone size: .
V gene: TRBV5-6
J gene: TRBJ2-5
D gene: TRBD2
CDR3 DNA: TGTGCCAGCAGCCAGAGACTAGCGGGCAAAGAGACCCAGTACTTC
CDR3 protein: CASSQRLAGKETQYF

clone size: .
V gene: TRBV28
J gene: TRBJ2-7
D gene: TRBD1
CDR3 DNA: TGTGCCAGCAGTTGGACAGGTCCCTACGAGCAGTACTTC
CDR3 protein: CASSWTGPYEQYF

clone size: few
V gene: TRBV19
J gene: TRBJ1-2
D gene: TRBD1
CDR3 DNA: TGTGCCAGTAGTTCCGAAGCAGGGGGCCGGGAGAAGGGCTATGGCTACACCTTC
CDR3 protein: CASSSEAGGREKGYGYTF

clone size: .
V gene: TRBV5-1
J gene: TRBJ1-2
D gene: .
CDR3 DNA: TGCGCCAGCAGACCAGGGCAAGACCTCTATGGCTACACCTTC
CDR3 protein: CASRPGQDLYGYTF

clone size: .
V gene: TRBV11-2
J gene: TRBJ2-1
D gene: .
CDR3 DNA: TGTGCCAGCAGCCCCAGCAATGAGCAGTTCTTC
CDR3 protein: CASSPSNEQFF

clone size: .
V gene: TRBV5-1
J gene: TRBJ1-1
D gene: .
CDR3 DNA: TGCGCCAGCAGTCTACACAGGGTCATGAACACTGAAGCTTTCTTT
CDR3 protein: CASSLHRVMNTEAFF

clone size: .
V gene: TRBV5-6
J gene: TRBJ1-4
D gene: .
CDR3 DNA: TGTGCCAGCAGCTTGAAAGGGGGAAGGGAAAAACTGTTTTTT
CDR3 protein: CASSLKGGREKLFF

clone size: .
V gene: TRBV7-2
J gene: TRBJ2-2
D gene: .
CDR3 DNA: TGTGCCAGCAGCTTAGCGGAGGCAAGGGTGCGAGGGGAGCTGTTTTTT
CDR3 protein: CASSLAEARVRGELFF

clone size: .
V gene: TRBV9
J gene: TRBJ2-1
D gene: .
CDR3 DNA: TGTGCCAGCAGCCCTTTACAGGGTTATGAGCAGTTCTTC
CDR3 protein: CASSPLQGYEQFF

clone size: .
V gene: TRBV14
J gene: TRBJ2-2
D gene: .
CDR3 DNA: TGTGCCAGCAGCCAACATACTTATAACACCGGGGAGCTGTTTTTT
CDR3 protein: CASSQHTYNTGELFF

clone size: .
V gene: TRBV2
J gene: TRBJ2-1
D gene: .
CDR3 DNA: TGTGCCAGCAGCGACAATGAGCAGTTCTTC
CDR3 protein: CASSDNEQFF

clone size: few
V gene: TRBV10-3
J gene: TRBJ2-1
D gene: .
CDR3 DNA: TGTGCCATCAGTGAGGAGGCTAGCTCCTACAATGAGCAGTTCTTC
CDR3 protein: CAISEEASSYNEQFF

clone size: .
V gene: TRBV27
J gene: TRBJ2-4
D gene: .
CDR3 DNA: TGTGCCAGCAGTTTTAGGGGGACCCAAAACATTCAGTACTTC
CDR3 protein: CASSFRGTQNIQYF

clone size: .
V gene: TRBV19
J gene: TRBJ2-7
D gene: .
CDR3 DNA: TGTGCCAGTAGTATGACAGCCTCCTACGAGCAGTACTTC
CDR3 protein: CASSMTASYEQYF

clone size: .
V gene: TRBV7-2
J gene: TRBJ1-5
D gene: .
CDR3 DNA: TGTGCCAGCAGCTTCGGGGGGAGTGGACAGCCCCAGCATTTT
CDR3 protein: CASSFGGSGQPQHF